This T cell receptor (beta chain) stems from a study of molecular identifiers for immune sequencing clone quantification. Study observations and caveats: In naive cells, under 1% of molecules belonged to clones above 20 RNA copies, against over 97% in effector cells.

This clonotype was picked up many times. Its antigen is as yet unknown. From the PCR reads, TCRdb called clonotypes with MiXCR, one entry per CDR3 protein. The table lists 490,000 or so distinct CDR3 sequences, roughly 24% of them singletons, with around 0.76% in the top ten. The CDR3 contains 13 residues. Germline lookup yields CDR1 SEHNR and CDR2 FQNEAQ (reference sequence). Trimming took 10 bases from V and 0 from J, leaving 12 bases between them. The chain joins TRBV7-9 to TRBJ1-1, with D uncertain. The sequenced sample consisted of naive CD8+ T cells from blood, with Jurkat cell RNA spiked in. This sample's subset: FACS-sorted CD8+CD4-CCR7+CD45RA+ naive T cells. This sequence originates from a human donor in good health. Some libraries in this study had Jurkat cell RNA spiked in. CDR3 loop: CANAPVLNTEAFF. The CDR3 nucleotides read TGTGCCAACGCCCCGGTTTTGAACACTGAAGCTTTCTTT.